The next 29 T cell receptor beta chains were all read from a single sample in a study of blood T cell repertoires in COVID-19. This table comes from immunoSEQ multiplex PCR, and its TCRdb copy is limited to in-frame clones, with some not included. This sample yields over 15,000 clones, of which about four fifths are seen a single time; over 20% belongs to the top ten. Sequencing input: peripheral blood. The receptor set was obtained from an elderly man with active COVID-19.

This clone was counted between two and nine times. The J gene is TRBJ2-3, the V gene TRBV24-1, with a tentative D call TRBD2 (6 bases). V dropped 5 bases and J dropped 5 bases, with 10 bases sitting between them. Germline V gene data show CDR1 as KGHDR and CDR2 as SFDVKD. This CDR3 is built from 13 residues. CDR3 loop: CATSVSSVDTQYF. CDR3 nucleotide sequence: TGTGCCACCAGTGTGTCTAGCGTAGATACGCAGTATTTT.

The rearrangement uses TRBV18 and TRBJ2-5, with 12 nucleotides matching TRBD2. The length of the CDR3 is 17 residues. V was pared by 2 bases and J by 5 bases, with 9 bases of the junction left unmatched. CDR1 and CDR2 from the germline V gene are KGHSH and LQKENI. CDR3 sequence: CASSPSASGRARETQYF. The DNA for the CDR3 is TGTGCCAGCTCACCATCGGCTAGCGGGAGGGCCAGGGAGACCCAGTACTTC.

The CDR3 reads CASSQPLAGLVDTQYF. The CDR3 nucleotides are TGCGCCAGCAGCCAACCCCTAGCGGGGTTAGTGGATACGCAGTATTTT. The chain combines TRBV4-1 with TRBJ2-3, with 9 bases identical to TRBD2. The CDR3 consists of 16 residues. Losses at the gene ends were 2 bases for V and 6 bases for J; bases not matched to a gene: 9. The germline V gene encodes CDR1 MGHRA and CDR2 YSYEKL.

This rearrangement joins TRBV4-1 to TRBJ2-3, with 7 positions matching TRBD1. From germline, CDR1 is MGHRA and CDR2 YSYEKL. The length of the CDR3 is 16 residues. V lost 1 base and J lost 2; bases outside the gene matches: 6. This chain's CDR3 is CASSQARTGNTDTQYF. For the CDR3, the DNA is TGCGCCAGCAGCCAAGCCCGGACAGGTAACACAGATACGCAGTATTTT.

CDR3: CASSLTRGQFF. The CDR3 DNA reads TGTGCCAGCAGTTTGACCCGAGGGCAGTTCTTC. This sequence joins TRBV28 and TRBJ2-1; D uncertain. V was clipped by 3 bases and J by 12 bases, with 9 bases between them. This CDR3 comprises 11 residues. From germline, CDR1 is MDHEN and CDR2 SYDVKM.

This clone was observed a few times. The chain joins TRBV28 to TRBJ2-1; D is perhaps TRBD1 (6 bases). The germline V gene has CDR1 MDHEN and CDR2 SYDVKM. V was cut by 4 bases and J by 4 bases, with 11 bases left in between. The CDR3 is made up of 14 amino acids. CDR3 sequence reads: CASSSSTGYNEQFF. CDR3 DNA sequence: TGTGCCAGCAGTTCCAGTACAGGGTACAATGAGCAGTTCTTC.

The chain's CDR3 is CASSIDLLGSTEAFF. CDR3 in DNA: TGTGCCAGTAGTATAGATCTATTGGGGAGCACTGAAGCTTTCTTT. The chain uses TRBV19 and TRBJ1-1; no firm D call. V was pared by 0 bases and J by 4 bases, with 12 bases between. In germline, CDR1 is LNHDA, CDR2 SQIVND (reference sequence). The CDR3 loop spans 15 amino acids.

The CDR3 nucleotides read TGTGCCAGCCAGCGTGCCTCCGAGGCGTCAGATACGCAGTATTTT. Translated, it gives CASQRASEASDTQYF. This chain joins TRBV24-1 and TRBJ2-3; D remains unclear. CDR1 and CDR2 from the germline V gene are KGHDR and SFDVKD. The CDR3 extends over 15 amino acids. Trimming pared 11 bases from V and 4 bases from J, leaving 21 bases between.

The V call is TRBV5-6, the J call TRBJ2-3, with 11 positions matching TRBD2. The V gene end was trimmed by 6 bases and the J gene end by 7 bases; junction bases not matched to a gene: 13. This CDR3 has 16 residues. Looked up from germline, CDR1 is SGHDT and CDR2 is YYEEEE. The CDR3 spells CASTGPFSGRANTQYF. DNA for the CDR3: TGTGCCAGCACCGGACCATTTAGCGGGAGGGCCAATACGCAGTATTTT.

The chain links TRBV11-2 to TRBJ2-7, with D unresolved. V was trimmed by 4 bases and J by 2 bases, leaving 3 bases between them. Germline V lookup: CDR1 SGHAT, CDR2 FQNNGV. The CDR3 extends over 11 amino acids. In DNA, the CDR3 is TGTGCCAGCAGCTCAGCCTACGAGCAGTACTTC. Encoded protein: CASSSAYEQYF.

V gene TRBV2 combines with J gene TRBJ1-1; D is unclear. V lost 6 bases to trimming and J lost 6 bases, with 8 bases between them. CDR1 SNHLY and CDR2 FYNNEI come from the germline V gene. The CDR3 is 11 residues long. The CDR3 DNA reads TGTGCCAGCAGGGAGATCCCTGAAGCTTTCTTT. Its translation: CASREIPEAFF.

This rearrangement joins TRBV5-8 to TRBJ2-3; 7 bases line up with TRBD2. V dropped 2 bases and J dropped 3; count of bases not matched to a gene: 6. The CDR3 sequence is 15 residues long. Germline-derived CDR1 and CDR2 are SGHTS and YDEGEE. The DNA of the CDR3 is TGTGCCAGCAGCTTAAATGGGCGGGAGACAGATACGCAGTATTTT. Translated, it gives CASSLNGRETDTQYF.

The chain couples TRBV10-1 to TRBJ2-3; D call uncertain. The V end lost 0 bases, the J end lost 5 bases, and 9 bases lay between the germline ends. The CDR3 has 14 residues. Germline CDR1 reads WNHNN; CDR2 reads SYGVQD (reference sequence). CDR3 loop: CASSESTRLDTQYF. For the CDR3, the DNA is TGCGCCAGCAGTGAGTCGACCCGACTAGATACGCAGTATTTT.

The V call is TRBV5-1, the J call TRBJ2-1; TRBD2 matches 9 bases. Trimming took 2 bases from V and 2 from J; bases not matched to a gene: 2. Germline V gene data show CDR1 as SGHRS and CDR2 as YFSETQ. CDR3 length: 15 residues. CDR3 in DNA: TGCGCCAGCAGCTTAGCGGGGGGCACCTACAATGAGCAGTTCTTC. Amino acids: CASSLAGGTYNEQFF.

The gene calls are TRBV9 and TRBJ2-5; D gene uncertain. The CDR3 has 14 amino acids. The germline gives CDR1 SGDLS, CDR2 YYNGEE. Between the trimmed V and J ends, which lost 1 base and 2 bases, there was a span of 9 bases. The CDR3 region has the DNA TGTGCCAGCAGCGTAAGTGAGGCTCAAGAGACCCAGTACTTC. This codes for CASSVSEAQETQYF.

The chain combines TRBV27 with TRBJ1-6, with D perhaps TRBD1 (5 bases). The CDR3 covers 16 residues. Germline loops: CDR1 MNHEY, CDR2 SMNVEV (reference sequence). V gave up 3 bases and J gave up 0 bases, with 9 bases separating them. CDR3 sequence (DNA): TGTGCCAGCAGTTTCAGGGTAGACTCCTATAATTCACCCCTCCACTTT. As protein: CASSFRVDSYNSPLHF.

CDR3 sequence: CASSLTSGRGSYEQYF. The CDR3 DNA is TGTGCCAGCAGCTTAACTAGCGGGAGGGGTTCCTACGAGCAGTACTTC. The chain joins TRBV7-2 to TRBJ2-7; TRBD2 matches 13 bases. CDR1 and CDR2 (germline): SGHTA, FQGNSA. The ends lost 2 bases at V and 1 base at J; junction bases unmatched: 2. The CDR3 consists of 16 residues. Supplemented by reference TRBV7-2 and TRBJ2-7, the full variable domain reads GAGVSQSPSNKVTEKGKDVELRCDPISGHTALYWYRQSLGQGLEFLIYFQGNSAPDKSGLPSDRFSAERTGGSVSTLTIQRTQQEDSAVYLCASSLTSGRGSYEQYFGPGTRLTVT.

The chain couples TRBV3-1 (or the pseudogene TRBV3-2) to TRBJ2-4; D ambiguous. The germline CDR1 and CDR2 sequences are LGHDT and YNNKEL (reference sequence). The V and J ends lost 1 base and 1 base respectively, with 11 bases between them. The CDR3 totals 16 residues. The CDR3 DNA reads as TGTGCCAGCAGCCAAGGAGGAGAGTGGGCCAAAAACATTCAGTACTTC. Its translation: CASSQGGEWAKNIQYF.

The CDR3 loop is CASKDSVNEKLFF. CDR3 DNA sequence: TGCGCCAGCAAGGACAGTGTTAATGAAAAACTGTTTTTT. This chain connects TRBV10-2 to TRBJ1-4, with a possible D match to TRBD1 (6 bases). Per the germline V gene, CDR1 is WSHSY and CDR2 is SAAADI. V gave up 7 bases and J gave up 4 bases, with 10 bases separating them. This CDR3 has 13 residues.

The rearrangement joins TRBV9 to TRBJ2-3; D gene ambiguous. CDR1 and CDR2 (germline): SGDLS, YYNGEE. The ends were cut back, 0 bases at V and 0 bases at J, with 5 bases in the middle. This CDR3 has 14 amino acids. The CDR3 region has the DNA TGTGCCAGCAGCGTAGCGCGGAGCACAGATACGCAGTATTTT. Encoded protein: CASSVARSTDTQYF.

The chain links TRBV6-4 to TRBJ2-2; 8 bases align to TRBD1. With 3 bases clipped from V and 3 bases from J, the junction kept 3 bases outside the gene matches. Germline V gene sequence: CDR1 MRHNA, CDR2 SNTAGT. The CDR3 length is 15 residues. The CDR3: CASSEGQDYTGELFF. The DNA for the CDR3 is TGTGCCAGCAGTGAGGGACAGGATTACACCGGGGAGCTGTTTTTT.

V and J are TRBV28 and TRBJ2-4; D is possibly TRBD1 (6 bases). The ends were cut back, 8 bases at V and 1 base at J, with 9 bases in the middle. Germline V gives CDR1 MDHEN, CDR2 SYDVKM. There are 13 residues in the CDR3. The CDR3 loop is CASGTLAKNIQYF. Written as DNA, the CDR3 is TGTGCCAGCGGGACACTGGCCAAAAACATTCAGTACTTC.

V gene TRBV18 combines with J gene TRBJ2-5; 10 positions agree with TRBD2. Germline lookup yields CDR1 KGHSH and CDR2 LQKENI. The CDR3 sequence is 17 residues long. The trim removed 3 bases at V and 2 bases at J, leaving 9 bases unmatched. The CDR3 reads CASSPLPTTSGQETQYF. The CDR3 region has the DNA TGTGCCAGCTCACCCTTACCAACGACTAGCGGGCAAGAGACCCAGTACTTC. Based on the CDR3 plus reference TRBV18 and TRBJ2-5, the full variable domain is NAGVMQNPRHLVRRRGQEARLRCSPMKGHSHVYWYRQLPEEGLKFMVYLQKENIIDESGMPKERFSAEFPKEGPSILRIQQVVRGDSAAYFCASSPLPTTSGQETQYFGPGTRLLVL.

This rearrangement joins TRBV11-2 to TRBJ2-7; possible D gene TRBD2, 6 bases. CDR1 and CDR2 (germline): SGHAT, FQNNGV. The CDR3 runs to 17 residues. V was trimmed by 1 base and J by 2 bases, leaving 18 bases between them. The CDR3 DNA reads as TGTGCCAGCAGCTTAGTGCGGAGGGTAGCGGCAACCTACGAGCAGTACTTC. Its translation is CASSLVRRVAATYEQYF. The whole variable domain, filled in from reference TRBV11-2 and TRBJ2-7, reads EAGVAQSPRYKIIEKRQSVAFWCNPISGHATLYWYQQILGQGPKLLIQFQNNGVVDDSQLPKDRFSAERLKGVDSTLKIQPAKLEDSAVYLCASSLVRRVAATYEQYFGPGTRLTVT.

For the CDR3, the DNA is TGCGCCAGCAGCTTGGCCATCTTGATGGGCAGCGACAGTTCCTACGAGCAGTACTTC. Translated: CASSLAILMGSDSSYEQYF. V and J are TRBV5-1 and TRBJ2-7; tentative D call: TRBD1 (5 bases). Per the germline V gene, CDR1 is SGHRS and CDR2 is YFSETQ. The CDR3 length is 19 residues. Trimming stripped 0 bases from V and 1 base from J, with 23 bases between.

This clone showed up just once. Here the CDR3 DNA reads TGTGCCAGCAGTTTATTTGGCGGTCAGACCTACAATGAGCAGTTCTTC. Residues: CASSLFGGQTYNEQFF. The V and J genes are TRBV28 and TRBJ2-1; D gene ambiguous. The CDR3 is 16 amino acids. In germline, CDR1 is MDHEN, CDR2 SYDVKM. Deletions cut 1 base from V and 2 bases from J, with 12 bases between.

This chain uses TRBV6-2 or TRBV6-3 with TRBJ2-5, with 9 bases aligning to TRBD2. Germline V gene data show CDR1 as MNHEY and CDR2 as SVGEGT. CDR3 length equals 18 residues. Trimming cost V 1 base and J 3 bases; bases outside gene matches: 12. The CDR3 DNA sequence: TGTGCCAGCAGTTACTGGGGTCTAGCGGGACCGCATGAAGAGACCCAGTACTTC. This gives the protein CASSYWGLAGPHEETQYF.

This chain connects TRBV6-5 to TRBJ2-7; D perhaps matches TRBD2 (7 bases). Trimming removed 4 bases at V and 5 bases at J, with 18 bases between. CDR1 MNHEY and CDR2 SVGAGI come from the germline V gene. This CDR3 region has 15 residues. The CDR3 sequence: CASSSIRGALNEQYF. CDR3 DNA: TGTGCCAGCAGTTCAATCCGGGGGGCGCTAAACGAGCAGTACTTC.

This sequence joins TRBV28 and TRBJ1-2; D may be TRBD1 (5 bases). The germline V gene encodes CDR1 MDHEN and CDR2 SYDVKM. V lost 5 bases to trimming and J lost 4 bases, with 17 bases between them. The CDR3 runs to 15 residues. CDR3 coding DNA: TGTGCCAGCAGTGACCCGACAGTACCCTTCTATGGCTACACCTTC. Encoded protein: CASSDPTVPFYGYTF.